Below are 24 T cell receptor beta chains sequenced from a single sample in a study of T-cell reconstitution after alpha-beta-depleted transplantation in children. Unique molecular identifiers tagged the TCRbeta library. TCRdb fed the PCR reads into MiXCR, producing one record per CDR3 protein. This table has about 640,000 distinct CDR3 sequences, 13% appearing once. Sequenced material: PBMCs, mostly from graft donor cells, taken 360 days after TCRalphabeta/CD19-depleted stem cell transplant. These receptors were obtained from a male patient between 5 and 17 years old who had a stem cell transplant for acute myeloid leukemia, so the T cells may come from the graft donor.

The CDR3 DNA follows: TGTGCCAGCAGTGACTCTCCTAGCGCAAGCACAGATACGCAGTATTTT. Its translation is CASSDSPSASTDTQYF. The V call is TRBV6-4, the J call TRBJ2-3; maybe TRBD2 (6 bases). Germline CDR1 MRHNA, CDR2 SNTAGT. The CDR3 has 16 residues. The ends were cut back, 0 bases at V and 0 bases at J, with 10 bases in the middle.

Here the CDR3 reads CASSFPSSAYNEQFF. The DNA of the CDR3 is TGTGCCAGCAGTTTCCCCTCCTCGGCGTACAATGAGCAGTTCTTC. The chain carries TRBV12-3 or TRBV12-4 and TRBJ2-1, with unresolved D. V lost 3 bases, J lost 4 bases, and 13 bases lay in between. CDR3 length: 15 amino acids.

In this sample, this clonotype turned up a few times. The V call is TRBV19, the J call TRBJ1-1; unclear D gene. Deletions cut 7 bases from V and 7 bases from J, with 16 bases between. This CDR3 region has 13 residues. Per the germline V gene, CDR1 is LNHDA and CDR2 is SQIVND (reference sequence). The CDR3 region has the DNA TGTGCCAGTACCTCACGCCCGGCATTTGAAGCTTTCTTT. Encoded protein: CASTSRPAFEAFF. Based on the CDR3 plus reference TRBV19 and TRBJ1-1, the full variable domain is DGGITQSPKYLFRKEGQNVTLSCEQNLNHDAMYWYRQDPGQGLRLIYYSQIVNDFQKGDIAEGYSVSREKKESFPLTVTSAQKNPTAFYLCASTSRPAFEAFFGQGTRLTVV.

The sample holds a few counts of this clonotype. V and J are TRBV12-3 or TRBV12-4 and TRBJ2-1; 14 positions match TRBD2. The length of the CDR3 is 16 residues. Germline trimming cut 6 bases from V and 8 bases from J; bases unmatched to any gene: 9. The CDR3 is CASSPGGLAGVYEQFF. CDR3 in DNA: TGTGCCAGCAGCCCGGGGGGACTAGCGGGAGTGTATGAGCAGTTCTTC.

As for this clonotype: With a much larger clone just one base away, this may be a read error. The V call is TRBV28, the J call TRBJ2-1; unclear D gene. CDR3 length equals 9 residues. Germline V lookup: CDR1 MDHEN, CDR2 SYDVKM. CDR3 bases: TGTGCCAGCAGTTTACCTTTGATCTTC. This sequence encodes CASSLPLIF.

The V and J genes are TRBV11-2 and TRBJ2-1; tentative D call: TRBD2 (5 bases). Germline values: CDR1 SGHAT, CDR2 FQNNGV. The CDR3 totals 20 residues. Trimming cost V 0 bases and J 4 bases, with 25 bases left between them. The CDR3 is CASSLDSGFSPTKAYNEQFF. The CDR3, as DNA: TGTGCCAGCAGCTTAGATTCGGGATTCTCCCCGACAAAGGCTTACAATGAGCAGTTCTTC.

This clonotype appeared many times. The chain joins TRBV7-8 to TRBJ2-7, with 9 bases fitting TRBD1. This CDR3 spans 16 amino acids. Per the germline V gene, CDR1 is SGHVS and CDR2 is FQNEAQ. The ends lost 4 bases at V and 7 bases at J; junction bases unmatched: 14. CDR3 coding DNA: TGTGCCAGCAGCTCCGCCTGGGGACAGGGTGTGGGGGAGCAGTACTTC. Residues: CASSSAWGQGVGEQYF.

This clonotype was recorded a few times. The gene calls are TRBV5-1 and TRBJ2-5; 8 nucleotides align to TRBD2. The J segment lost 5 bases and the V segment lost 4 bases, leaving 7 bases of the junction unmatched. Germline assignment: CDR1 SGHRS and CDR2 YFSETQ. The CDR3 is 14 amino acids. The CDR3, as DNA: TGCGCCAGCAGCACTAGCGGAACGGGTGAGACCCAGTACTTC. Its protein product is CASSTSGTGETQYF.

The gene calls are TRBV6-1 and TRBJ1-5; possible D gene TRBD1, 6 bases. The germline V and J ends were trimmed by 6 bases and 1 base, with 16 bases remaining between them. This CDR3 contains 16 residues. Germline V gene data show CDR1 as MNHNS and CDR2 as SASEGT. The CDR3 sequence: CASSTRGGVSNQPQHF. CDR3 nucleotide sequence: TGTGCCAGCAGCACCAGGGGAGGTGTAAGCAATCAGCCCCAGCATTTT.

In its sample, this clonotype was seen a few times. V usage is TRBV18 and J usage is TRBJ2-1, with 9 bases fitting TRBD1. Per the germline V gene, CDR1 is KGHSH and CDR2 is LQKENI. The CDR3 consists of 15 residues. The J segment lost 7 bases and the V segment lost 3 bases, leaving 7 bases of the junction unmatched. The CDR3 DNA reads TGTGCCAGCTCACCGCTGGACAGGGGAGGGAATGAGCAGTTCTTC. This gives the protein CASSPLDRGGNEQFF.

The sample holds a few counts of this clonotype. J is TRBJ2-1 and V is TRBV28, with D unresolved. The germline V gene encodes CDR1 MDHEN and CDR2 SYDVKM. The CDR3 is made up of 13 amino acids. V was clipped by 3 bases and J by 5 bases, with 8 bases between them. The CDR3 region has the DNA TGTGCCAGCAGTTTCCGACCAGACAATGAGCAGTTCTTC. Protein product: CASSFRPDNEQFF.

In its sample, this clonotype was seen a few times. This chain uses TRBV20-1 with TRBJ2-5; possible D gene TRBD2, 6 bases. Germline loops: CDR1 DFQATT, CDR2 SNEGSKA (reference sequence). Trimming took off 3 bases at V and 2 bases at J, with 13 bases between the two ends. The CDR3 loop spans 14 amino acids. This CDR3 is CSASVGGRQETQYF. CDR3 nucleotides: TGCAGTGCTAGTGTGGGGGGAAGACAAGAGACCCAGTACTTC.

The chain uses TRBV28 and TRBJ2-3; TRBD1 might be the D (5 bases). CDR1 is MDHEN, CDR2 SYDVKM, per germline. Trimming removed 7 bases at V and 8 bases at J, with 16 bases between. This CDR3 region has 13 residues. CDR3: CASKGYLRSTQYF. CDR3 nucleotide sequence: TGTGCCAGCAAGGGGTACCTGAGAAGTACGCAGTATTTT.

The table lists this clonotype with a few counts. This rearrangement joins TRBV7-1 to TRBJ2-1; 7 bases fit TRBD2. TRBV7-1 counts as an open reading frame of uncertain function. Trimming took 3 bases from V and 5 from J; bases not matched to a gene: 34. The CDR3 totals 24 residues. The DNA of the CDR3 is TGTGCCAGCAGCTCCCCTTGCGGGAGTGGCCTGGGTGAATGTGTCCCGAAAAACAACAATGAGCAGTTCTTC. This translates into CASSSPCGSGLGECVPKNNNEQFF.

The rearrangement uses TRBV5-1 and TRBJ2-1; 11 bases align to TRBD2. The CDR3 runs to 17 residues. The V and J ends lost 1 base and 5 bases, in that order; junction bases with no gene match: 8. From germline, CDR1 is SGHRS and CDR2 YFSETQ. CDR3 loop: CASSLWVAGGPHNEQFF. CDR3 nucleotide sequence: TGCGCCAGCAGCTTGTGGGTAGCGGGAGGGCCTCACAATGAGCAGTTCTTC.

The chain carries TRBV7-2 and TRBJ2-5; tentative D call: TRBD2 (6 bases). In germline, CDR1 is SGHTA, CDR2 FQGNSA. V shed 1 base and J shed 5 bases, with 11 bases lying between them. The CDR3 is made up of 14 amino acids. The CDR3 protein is CASSLDVGSETQYF. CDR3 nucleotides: TGTGCCAGCAGCTTAGACGTCGGGAGTGAGACCCAGTACTTC.

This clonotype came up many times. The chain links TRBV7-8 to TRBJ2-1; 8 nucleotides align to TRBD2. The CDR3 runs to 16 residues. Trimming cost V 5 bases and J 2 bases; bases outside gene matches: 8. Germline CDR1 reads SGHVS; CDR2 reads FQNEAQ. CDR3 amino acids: CASSIPLAGTYNEQFF. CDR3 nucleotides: TGTGCCAGCAGCATACCCTTAGCGGGGACCTACAATGAGCAGTTCTTC.

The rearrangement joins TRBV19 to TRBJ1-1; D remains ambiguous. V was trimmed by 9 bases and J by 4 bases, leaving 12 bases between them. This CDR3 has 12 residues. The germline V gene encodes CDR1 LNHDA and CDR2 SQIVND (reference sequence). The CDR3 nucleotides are TGTGCCAGCCGGACCTTGGCCACTGAAGCTTTCTTT. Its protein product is CASRTLATEAFF.

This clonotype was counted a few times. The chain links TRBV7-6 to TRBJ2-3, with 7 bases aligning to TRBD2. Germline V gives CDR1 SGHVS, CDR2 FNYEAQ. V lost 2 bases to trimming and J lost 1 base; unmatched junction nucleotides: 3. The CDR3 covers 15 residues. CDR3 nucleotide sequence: TGTGCCAGCAGCTTACCGCTAGCGGGCACAGATACGCAGTATTTT. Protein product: CASSLPLAGTDTQYF.

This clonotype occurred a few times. Written as DNA, the CDR3 is TGTGCCAGCGCCCTGCTGGGGGGCCTTGGGGCCAACGTCCTGACTTTC. Protein sequence: CASALLGGLGANVLTF. V and J are TRBV28 and TRBJ2-6; D tentatively reads TRBD1 or TRBD2 (6 bases each). Trimming stripped 8 bases from V and 3 bases from J, with 17 bases between. CDR1 and CDR2 (germline): MDHEN, SYDVKM. The CDR3 spans 16 residues.

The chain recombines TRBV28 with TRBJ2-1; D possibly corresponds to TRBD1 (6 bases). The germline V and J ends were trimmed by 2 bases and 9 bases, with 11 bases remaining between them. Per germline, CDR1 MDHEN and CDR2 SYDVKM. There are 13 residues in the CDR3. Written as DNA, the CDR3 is TGTGCCAGCAGTTTAAAACAGGGCAGTGAGCAGTTCTTC. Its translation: CASSLKQGSEQFF.

The CDR3 nucleotides read TGTGCCAGCAGCAACGACAGGGGCCTCTACAATGAGCAGTTCTTC. It is translated as CASSNDRGLYNEQFF. This chain links TRBV12-3 or TRBV12-4 with TRBJ2-1; 8 bases fit TRBD1. The trim removed 6 bases at V and 3 bases at J, leaving 7 bases unmatched. The CDR3 has 15 amino acids.

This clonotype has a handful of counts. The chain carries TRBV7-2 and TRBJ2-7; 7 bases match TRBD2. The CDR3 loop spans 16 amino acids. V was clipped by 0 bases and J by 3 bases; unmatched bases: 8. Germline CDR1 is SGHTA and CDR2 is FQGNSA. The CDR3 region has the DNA TGTGCCAGCAGCTTAGCGCAGGTTCGGGGGGTCTACGAGCAGTACTTC. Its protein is CASSLAQVRGVYEQYF.

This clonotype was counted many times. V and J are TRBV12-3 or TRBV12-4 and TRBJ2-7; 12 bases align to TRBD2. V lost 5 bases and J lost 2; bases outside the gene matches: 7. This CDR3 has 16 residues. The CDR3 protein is CASSVRLAGETYEQYF. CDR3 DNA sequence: TGTGCCAGCAGTGTCCGACTAGCGGGAGAGACCTACGAGCAGTACTTC.